The subject of this entry is one T cell receptor beta chain. Its antigen is unknown. One junction end disagrees with the germline gene, perhaps due to a read error. Breast cancer patients provided tissue from their axillary draining lymph nodes. This sample is drawn from a study of breast tumors, draining lymph nodes, adjacent tissues. Points from the study as a whole: The data were judged consistent with most tumor T cells coming from lymph node and expanding in tumor.

This CDR3 is built from 13 residues. Germline values: CDR1 SGHAT, CDR2 FQNNGV. A single record per CDR3 protein comes from TCRdb applying MiXCR to the multiplex PCR reads. The sample yields 160,000 or so distinct CDR3 sequences, around 33% seen once. The TCR sequence derives from a female donor with breast cancer. Some clones in this sample may be carry-over from other donors' samples. The sample comprised axillary lymph node tissue. The rearrangement links TRBV11-2 to TRBJ2-3; no firm D call. DNA of the CDR3: TGTGCCAGCAGCTTAGCTGGGTCAGCTACGCGGTATTTT. Translated, it gives CASSLAGSATRYF.